These T cell receptor beta chains were read from a single sample in a study of T cells in Graves' hyperthyroidism and ophthalmopathy. TCRdb independently ran MiXCR on the multiplex PCR reads; one entry per CDR3 protein. The data contain over 700,000 distinct CDR3 sequences, more than 30% of them seen just once; the ten biggest clones take up 7% to 10%. Sequencing was done on a sample of blood. Receptor source: a man younger than 35 with Graves' hyperthyroidism. Each CDR3 is given with its conserved first and last residue. D genes are given only for firm matches. Clone sizes are given selectively: once, few, many, or a class where the clone is expanded.

clone_size: -
d_call: TRBD1
j_call: TRBJ1-2
v_call: TRBV25-1
cdr3_nt: TGTGCCAGCTTAGGTGCAGGGGGCTATGGCTACACCTTC
cdr3_aa: CASLGAGGYGYTF

clone_size: many
d_call: TRBD1
j_call: TRBJ1-4
v_call: TRBV15
cdr3_nt: TGTGCCACCAGCAGAAGCGGACAGGAGAATGAAAAACTGTTTTTT
cdr3_aa: CATSRSGQENEKLFF

clone_size: -
d_call: -
j_call: TRBJ1-4
v_call: TRBV25-1
cdr3_nt: TGTGCCAGGGGGCACCTGAGGGAAAAACTGTTTTTT
cdr3_aa: CARGHLREKLFF

clone_size: -
d_call: -
j_call: TRBJ1-1
v_call: TRBV20-1
cdr3_nt: TGCAGTGCTGACCCCACGGGGCCCGCTTTCTTT
cdr3_aa: CSADPTGPAFF

clone_size: -
d_call: -
j_call: TRBJ1-5
v_call: TRBV6-2/TRBV6-3
cdr3_nt: TGTGCCAGCAGTTACTCGCTCGGCAGGGAAGATGGGCAGCCCCAGCATTTT
cdr3_aa: CASSYSLGREDGQPQHF

clone_size: -
d_call: -
j_call: TRBJ2-5
v_call: TRBV12-3/TRBV12-4
cdr3_nt: TGTGCCAGCAGTTTAGCGCTAAGAGAGACTCAGAGGAAGACCCAGTACTTC
cdr3_aa: CASSLALRETQRKTQYF

clone_size: -
d_call: TRBD1
j_call: TRBJ1-1
v_call: TRBV4-1
cdr3_nt: TGCGCCAGCAGCCATTCGACAGGGGGAAACACTGAAGCTTTCTTT
cdr3_aa: CASSHSTGGNTEAFF

clone_size: few
d_call: -
j_call: TRBJ2-2
v_call: TRBV4-1
cdr3_nt: TGCGCCAGCAGCCAAGAAGGCAGCGCGAACACCGGGGAGCTGTTTTTT
cdr3_aa: CASSQEGSANTGELFF

clone_size: -
d_call: -
j_call: TRBJ2-2
v_call: TRBV20-1
cdr3_nt: TGCAGTGCTAGCCCCCCTAACACCGGGGAGCTGTTTTTT
cdr3_aa: CSASPPNTGELFF

clone_size: -
d_call: -
j_call: TRBJ2-7
v_call: TRBV11-2
cdr3_nt: TGTGCCAGCAGCGCCCGAGGGGGGCCGCCCTTCTTCTCCTACGAGCAGTACTTC
cdr3_aa: CASSARGGPPFFSYEQYF

clone_size: -
d_call: -
j_call: TRBJ1-5
v_call: TRBV9
cdr3_nt: TGTGCCAGCAGCGCCCGAGGGCCCTTCCAGCATTTT
cdr3_aa: CASSARGPFQHF

clone_size: -
d_call: -
j_call: TRBJ1-1
v_call: TRBV6-4
cdr3_nt: TGTGCCAGCAGTGACCCGGACGGCCCTGGGAGGACTTTCTTT
cdr3_aa: CASSDPDGPGRTFF

clone_size: few
d_call: TRBD1
j_call: TRBJ1-5
v_call: TRBV7-9
cdr3_nt: TGTGCCAGCAGTAGATCAGGGGGCGAGCAGCCCCAGCATTTT
cdr3_aa: CASSRSGGEQPQHF

clone_size: many
d_call: -
j_call: TRBJ1-4
v_call: TRBV9
cdr3_nt: TGTGCCAGCAGCGTAACCCCGGCTAATGAAAAACTGTTTTTT
cdr3_aa: CASSVTPANEKLFF

clone_size: few
d_call: -
j_call: TRBJ1-5
v_call: TRBV12-3/TRBV12-4
cdr3_nt: TGTGCCAGCAGCCCTACGATACAGCCCCAGCATTTT
cdr3_aa: CASSPTIQPQHF

clone_size: many
d_call: -
j_call: TRBJ2-5
v_call: TRBV13
cdr3_nt: TGTGCCAGCAGCCAACCATTCGGGACCCAGTACTTC
cdr3_aa: CASSQPFGTQYF

clone_size: -
d_call: -
j_call: TRBJ2-1
v_call: TRBV7-2
cdr3_nt: TGTGCCACCCAGGACAAACTGGATGAGCAGTTCTTC
cdr3_aa: CATQDKLDEQFF

clone_size: few
d_call: TRBD1
j_call: TRBJ2-5
v_call: TRBV12-3/TRBV12-4
cdr3_nt: TGTGCCAGCAGCCCCTGGGACAGGGACGTAGAGACCCAGTACTTC
cdr3_aa: CASSPWDRDVETQYF

clone_size: -
d_call: -
j_call: TRBJ1-6
v_call: TRBV7-9
cdr3_nt: TGTGCCAGCAGCTTAGACGGGGCCAACGTCCACTTT
cdr3_aa: CASSLDGANVHF

clone_size: many
d_call: -
j_call: TRBJ1-4
v_call: TRBV15
cdr3_nt: TGTGCCACCAGCAGGGAAGGGCAGATGAATGAAAAACTGTTTTTT
cdr3_aa: CATSREGQMNEKLFF

clone_size: -
d_call: -
j_call: TRBJ1-1
v_call: TRBV12-3/TRBV12-4
cdr3_nt: TGTGCCAGCAGTAAAGGGGGGGGGACTGAAGCTTTCTTT
cdr3_aa: CASSKGGGTEAFF

clone_size: -
d_call: -
j_call: TRBJ2-2
v_call: TRBV20-1
cdr3_nt: TGCAGTGCTAGACCAAGAGGGGAGACCGGGGAGCTGTTTTTT
cdr3_aa: CSARPRGETGELFF

clone_size: -
d_call: -
j_call: TRBJ1-4
v_call: TRBV12-3/TRBV12-4
cdr3_nt: TGTGCCAGCAGTTTCCCGGGGACTAATGAAAAACTGTTTTTT
cdr3_aa: CASSFPGTNEKLFF

clone_size: -
d_call: -
j_call: TRBJ1-1
v_call: TRBV7-9
cdr3_nt: TGTGCCAGCAGCCCCCGGGGCTCTCAGAACACTGAAGCTTTCTTT
cdr3_aa: CASSPRGSQNTEAFF

clone_size: -
d_call: -
j_call: TRBJ2-7
v_call: TRBV7-4
cdr3_nt: TGCGCCAGCAGCCAAGCGCAGGAACCTACCTACGGGCAGTACTTC
cdr3_aa: CASSQAQEPTYGQYF

clone_size: -
d_call: -
j_call: TRBJ2-7
v_call: TRBV29-1
cdr3_nt: TGCAGCGCCTCGGGGTTGGGACGGAGTAGCTCCTACGAGCGGTACTTC
cdr3_aa: CSASGLGRSSSYERYF

clone_size: -
d_call: TRBD2
j_call: TRBJ2-7
v_call: TRBV7-8
cdr3_nt: TGTGCCAGCAGCTTAGAGGGGACTAGCTCGATCTTC
cdr3_aa: CASSLEGTSSIF

clone_size: -
d_call: -
j_call: TRBJ1-2
v_call: TRBV10-3
cdr3_nt: TGTGCCATCAGTGGAAGATGGGTCGATGGCTACACCTTC
cdr3_aa: CAISGRWVDGYTF

clone_size: -
d_call: -
j_call: TRBJ1-1
v_call: TRBV25-1
cdr3_nt: TGTGCCAGCAGTGAATCGGGGGGAAAAGGGACGGCTTTCTTT
cdr3_aa: CASSESGGKGTAFF